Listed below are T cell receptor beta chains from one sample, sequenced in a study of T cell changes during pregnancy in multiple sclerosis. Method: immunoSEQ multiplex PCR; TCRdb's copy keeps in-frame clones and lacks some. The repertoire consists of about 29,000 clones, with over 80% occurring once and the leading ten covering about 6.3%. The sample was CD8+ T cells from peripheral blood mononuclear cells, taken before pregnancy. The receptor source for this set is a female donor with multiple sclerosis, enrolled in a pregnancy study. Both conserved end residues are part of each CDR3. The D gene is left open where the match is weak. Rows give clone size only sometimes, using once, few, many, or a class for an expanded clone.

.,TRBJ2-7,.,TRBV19,CASSRGQSSYEQYF,TGTGCCAGCTCCAGGGGCCAGAGCTCCTACGAGCAGTACTTC
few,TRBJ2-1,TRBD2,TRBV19,CASSIPGGSYNEQFF,TGTGCCAGTAGTATACCGGGAGGCTCCTACAATGAGCAGTTCTTC
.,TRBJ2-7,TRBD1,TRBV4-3,CASSQEGGTGGYEQYF,TGCGCCAGCAGCCAAGAAGGAGGGACAGGGGGCTACGAGCAGTACTTC
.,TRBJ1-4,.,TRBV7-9,CASSPWIRNREATNEKLFF,TGTGCCAGCAGCCCCTGGATAAGGAACAGGGAAGCAACTAATGAAAAACTGTTTTTT
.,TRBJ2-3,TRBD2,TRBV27,CASSFTSGYTQYF,TGTGCCAGCAGTTTTACTAGCGGATACACGCAGTATTTT
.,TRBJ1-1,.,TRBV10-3,CAIRDGGNTEAFF,TGTGCCATCCGGGACGGGGGGAACACTGAAGCTTTCTTT
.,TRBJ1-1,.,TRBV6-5,CASINGGTEAFF,TGTGCCAGCATCAACGGGGGCACTGAAGCTTTCTTT
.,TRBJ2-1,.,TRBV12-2,CASRLDVSGSYNEQFF,TGTGCAAGTCGCTTAGATGTTAGCGGGAGCTACAATGAGCAGTTCTTC
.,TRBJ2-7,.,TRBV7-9,CASSLDPRGDEQYF,TGTGCCAGCAGCTTAGATCCCAGGGGTGACGAGCAGTACTTC
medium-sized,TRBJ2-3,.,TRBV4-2,CASNPGWASDTQYF,TGTGCCAGCAACCCCGGATGGGCCTCAGATACGCAGTATTTT
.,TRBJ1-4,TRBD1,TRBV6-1,CASSESEGQANEKLFF,TGTGCCAGCAGTGAAAGTGAGGGACAGGCTAATGAAAAACTGTTTTTT
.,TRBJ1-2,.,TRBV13,CASSFVGGEGYTF,TGTGCCAGCAGCTTCGTGGGCGGGGAGGGCTACACCTTC
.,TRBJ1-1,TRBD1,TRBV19,CASRDRGQFRADTEAFF,TGTGCCAGTCGTGACAGGGGGCAATTTAGGGCGGACACTGAAGCTTTCTTT
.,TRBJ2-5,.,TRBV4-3,CASSQTGEGTQYF,TGCGCCAGCAGCCAGACAGGGGAGGGGACCCAGTACTTC
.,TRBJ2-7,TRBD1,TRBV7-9,CASSSPGTGVYEQYF,TGTGCCAGCAGCTCACCCGGGACAGGGGTCTACGAGCAGTACTTC
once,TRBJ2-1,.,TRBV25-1,CASSPPLSHNEQFF,TGTGCCAGCAGCCCGCCCTTGAGTCACAATGAGCAGTTCTTC
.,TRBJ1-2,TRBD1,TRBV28,CASSWTGVSYGYTF,TGTGCCAGCAGCTGGACAGGGGTTAGCTATGGCTACACCTTC
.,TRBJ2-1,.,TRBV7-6,CASSPEAEGNEQFF,TGTGCCAGCAGCCCCGAAGCGGAGGGGAATGAGCAGTTCTTC
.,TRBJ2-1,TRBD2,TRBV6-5,CASRPTSGRAYEQFF,TGTGCCAGCAGACCGACTAGCGGGAGGGCCTACGAGCAGTTCTTC
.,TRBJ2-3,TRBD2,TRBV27,CASTLAGTDTQYF,TGTGCCAGCACACTAGCGGGCACAGATACGCAGTATTTT
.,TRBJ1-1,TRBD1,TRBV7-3,CASSLMRDSEAFF,TGTGCCAGCAGCTTAATGAGGGACAGTGAAGCTTTCTTT
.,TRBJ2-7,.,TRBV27,CASSPGTDEQYF,TGTGCCAGCAGTCCAGGTACGGATGAGCAGTACTTC
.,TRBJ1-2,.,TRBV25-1,CASEGDGYTF,TGTGCCTCAGAGGGGGATGGCTACACCTTC
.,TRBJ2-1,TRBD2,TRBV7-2,CASSLIGLREGRSEQFF,TGTGCCAGCAGCTTAATAGGTTTGCGGGAGGGCCGGAGTGAGCAGTTCTTC
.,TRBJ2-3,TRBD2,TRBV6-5,CASTSGTSGTDTQYF,TGTGCCAGCACCTCCGGGACTAGCGGCACAGATACGCAGTATTTT
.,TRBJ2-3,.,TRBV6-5,CASSPLAGDTQYF,TGTGCCAGCAGCCCCCTAGCTGGAGATACGCAGTATTTT
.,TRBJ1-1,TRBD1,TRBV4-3,CASSQWTGENTEAFF,TGCGCCAGCAGCCAATGGACAGGGGAGAACACTGAAGCTTTCTTT
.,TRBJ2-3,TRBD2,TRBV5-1,CASSPPGREQTDTQYF,TGCGCCAGCAGCCCCCCCGGGCGGGAGCAGACAGATACGCAGTATTTT
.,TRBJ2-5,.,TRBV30,CAWTGGVETQYF,TGTGCCTGGACCGGGGGAGTAGAGACCCAGTACTTC
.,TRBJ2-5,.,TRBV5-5,CASSRPGGLQETQYF,TGTGCCAGCAGTCGGCCCGGGGGGCTCCAAGAGACCCAGTACTTC
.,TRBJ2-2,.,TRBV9,CASSVARGNTGELFF,TGTGCCAGCAGCGTAGCCAGGGGGAACACCGGGGAGCTGTTTTTT
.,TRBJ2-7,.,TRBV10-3,CAISKTGLLDEQYF,TGTGCCATCAGCAAAACAGGGTTGTTAGACGAGCAGTACTTC
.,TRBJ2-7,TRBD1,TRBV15,CATSRDSAGQAASYEQYF,TGTGCCACCAGCAGAGATAGTGCAGGACAGGCGGCCTCCTACGAGCAGTACTTC
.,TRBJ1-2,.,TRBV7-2,CASSQVPGRGNYGYTF,TGTGCCAGCAGCCAGGTCCCGGGACGGGGGAACTATGGCTACACCTTC
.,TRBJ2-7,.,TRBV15,CATRPDRAASYEQYF,TGTGCCACCAGGCCCGACAGAGCAGCCTCCTACGAGCAGTACTTC
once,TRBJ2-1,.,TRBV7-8,CASRRQLTRNEQFF,TGTGCCAGCAGACGACAGCTTACAAGAAATGAGCAGTTCTTC
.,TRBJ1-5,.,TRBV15,CATSWRWDQPQHF,TGTGCCACCAGCTGGAGGTGGGATCAGCCCCAGCATTTT
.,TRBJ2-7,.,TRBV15,CATSPRGGYEQYF,TGTGCCACCAGCCCCCGGGGAGGCTACGAGCAGTACTTC
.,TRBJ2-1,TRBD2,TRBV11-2,CASSWLAGGYNEQFF,TGTGCCAGCAGCTGGCTAGCGGGAGGTTACAATGAGCAGTTCTTC
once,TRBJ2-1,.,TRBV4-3,CASSQDRVYNEQFF,TGCGCCAGCAGCCAAGATCGGGTCTACAATGAGCAGTTCTTC
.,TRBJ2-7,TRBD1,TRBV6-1,CASSAGQGDEQYF,TGTGCCAGCAGTGCGGGACAGGGGGATGAGCAGTACTTC
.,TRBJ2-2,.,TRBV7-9,CASSPVANTGELFF,TGTGCCAGCAGCCCGGTCGCGAACACCGGGGAGCTGTTTTTT